This T cell receptor (beta chain) was sequenced in a study of cytomegalovirus exposure and HLA in healthy donors. The study's findings and limits: Data from an earlier analysis indicated that most TCR beta V segments were productive either about 87% or about 30% of the time. A further, later analysis showed that HLA-associated TCR beta chains (compared with equally common others) were more clonally expanded. As was reported, the HLA-A and HLA-B alleles of most subjects were accurately predicted from TCR beta sequences. With later analysis, a missense DCLRE1C variant became linked to TCR beta V- and J-gene trimming.

Notes on this clone: What it binds is not known.

This CDR3 region has 15 residues. Unmatched junction bases numbered 6, after V lost 8 bases and J lost 3 bases. Germline V CDR1 and CDR2: SNHLY, FYNNEI. With 60 Vbeta and 13 Jbeta primers, the PCR was carried out. Only in-frame clones appear in the TCRdb table, and some are missing; sequencing was by immunoSEQ multiplex PCR. Here the sample spans approximately 150,000 clones, 73% being singletons. The source of this sequence is a young woman in good health and CMV-seronegative. The V call is TRBV2, the J call TRBJ2-3, with TRBD2 matching 12 bases. Sample: PBMCs. The chain's CDR3 is CASAGGLAGTDTQYF. The CDR3 bases are TGTGCCAGCGCCGGTGGACTAGCGGGAACAGATACGCAGTATTTT.